This TCR beta chain was profiled in a study of OX40 agonist ivuxolimab in advanced cancers. The V end was cut by 6 bases, the J end by 0 bases, with 17 bases between. The CDR3 has 17 amino acids. The germline V gene has CDR1 SGHTA and CDR2 FQGNSA. Repertoires were generated with immunoSEQ multiplex PCR, while TCRdb's copy carries only in-frame clones and drops some. This sample has about 27,000 clones, with 86% found just once. This chain uses TRBV7-2 with TRBJ2-2, with a weak D call TRBD2 (6 bases). The sequencing here drew on CD4+ or CD8+ T cells sorted from blood, taken in a trial of the OX40 agonist ivuxolimab. The sequence came from an adult with an advanced solid tumor such as melanoma, head and neck, liver or kidney cancer. The CDR3 DNA is TGTGCCAGCAGGTGGGGGGAGAGTGGGCCGAACACCGGGGAGCTGTTTTTT. The encoded protein is CASRWGESGPNTGELFF.